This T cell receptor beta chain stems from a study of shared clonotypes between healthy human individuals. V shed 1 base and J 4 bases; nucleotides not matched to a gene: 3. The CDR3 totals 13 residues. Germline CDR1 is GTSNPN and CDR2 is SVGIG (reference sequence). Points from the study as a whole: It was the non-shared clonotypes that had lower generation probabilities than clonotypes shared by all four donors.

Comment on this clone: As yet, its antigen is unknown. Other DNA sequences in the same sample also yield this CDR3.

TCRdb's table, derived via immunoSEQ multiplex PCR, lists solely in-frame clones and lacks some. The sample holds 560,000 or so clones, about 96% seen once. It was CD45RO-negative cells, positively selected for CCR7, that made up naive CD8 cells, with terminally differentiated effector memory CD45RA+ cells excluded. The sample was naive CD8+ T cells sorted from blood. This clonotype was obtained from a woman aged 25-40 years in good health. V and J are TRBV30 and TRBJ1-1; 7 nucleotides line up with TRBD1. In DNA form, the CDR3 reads TGTGCCTGGAGTGGCCAGGGGGTCACTGAAGCTTTCTTT. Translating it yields CAWSGQGVTEAFF.